The source of this TCR beta chain is a study of cytomegalovirus exposure and HLA in healthy donors (dated by TCRdb to the late 2010s). Regarding the research as a whole: An earlier analysis of several hundred of the donors reported roughly 300 Gb of sequence data and around 110 million unique TCR beta sequences obtained from roughly 180 million T cells. Approximately 310 gigabases of sequencing data and 78 million or so unique TCR sequences were included in an early release covering 500 to 750 HLA-typed donors. Of the 300 to 400 genotyped donors, approximately 83% fell in the genetic ancestry cluster associated with self-reported Caucasian donors. The study aimed to test whether signatures of past pathogen exposure could be identified by cataloging public T cell receptors. The T cell repertoires of under 750 subjects were profiled by immunosequencing and related to cytomegalovirus serostatus. In addition to the first cohort of 650 to 800 subjects, a separate validation cohort of about 120 different subjects was used. The study combined high-throughput TCR immunosequencing, statistical association of individual TCRs with disease status, and machine learning to predict cytomegalovirus infection status. In a later analysis, previously published TCR beta repertoires from roughly 710 donors were re-analyzed and high-resolution HLA genotyping was added so that TCR occurrence patterns could be studied. In the later analysis, no new phenotypic data were used to find candidate immune exposures; instead, reliance was placed on TCR beta sequences and their occurrence across donors. In an earlier analysis of over 550 of the donors, high-throughput TCR beta sequencing was used to judge whether each TCR beta V gene segment behaved as functional or pseudogenic. Donor age, sex, ethnicity and CMV serostatus were collected together with the repertoire data. In a later genetic analysis, genome-wide SNP genotypes for about 60% of the 666 donors were used, and that subset was treated as a discovery cohort. All discovery cohort repertoires had been generated on a single sequencing platform. HLA typing covered class I and class II loci at four-digit resolution. The number of typed donors differed by locus: roughly 629-640 for A, B, C, DRB1 and DQB1; 500 to 550 for DQA1; around 580 for DPA1; and about 450 for DPB1. Because of strong linkage in the cohort, roughly five DR-DQ haplotypes were treated as single units for association and clustering. Among 300 to 500 genotyped donors of the cohort, an average of around 250,000 unique TCR beta nucleotide sequences was sequenced per donor, of which roughly 17% were non-productive.

On this clone: Its recognized antigen is unknown. No per-base quality is available; no much larger clone lies one base away.

The paper as a whole reports these results and caveats: A later analysis associated 15,000 to 20,000 TCR beta sequences with specific HLA alleles at a false discovery rate of 0.05. The sequencing pipeline was judged likely to have produced a cluster of highly shared sequence variants as a technical artifact. The study gave a list of 150 to 200 TCR beta chains associated with cytomegalovirus. When HLA alleles, especially DR and DQ, strongly co-occurred, TCR associations were difficult to assign to individual alleles. V-gene and J-gene trimming of TCR beta chains was associated with a missense DCLRE1C variant in a later genetic analysis, and the association was replicated in an independent cohort. HLA typing was unavailable for some donors at each locus, so association tests used only the typed subset. Compared with equally common non-associated chains, HLA-associated TCR beta chains in a later analysis were more clonally expanded and had lower generation probabilities. A further reported finding was that TCR beta sequences accurately predicted the HLA-A and HLA-B alleles for most subjects in the first cohort. The classifier was reported to diagnose cytomegalovirus status with high specificity and sensitivity in both the original cohort and the validation cohort. A later analysis found that TCR association rates varied across HLA loci, with DRB1 alleles showing the most associated TCRs and HLA-C alleles the fewest. This cohort had only TCR beta chains sequenced, and the lack of alpha or paired-chain data limited which features could be detected. A few of the identified cytomegalovirus-associated TCR beta chains were confirmed in vitro to be specific for cytomegalovirus antigens. It was suggested by the authors that the approach could potentially be generalized to other disease states and immunological phenotypes. In a later genetic analysis, fewer N-insertions in productive TCRs were reported among donors in an Asian-associated ancestry cluster than the roughly 640-donor mean. Several of the top co-occurrence clusters appeared to be linked to parvovirus B19, influenza, CMV and Epstein-Barr virus, according to a later analysis. Broadly in line with IMGT annotations, most TCR beta V segments showed up in productive rearrangements about 90% or about 30% of the time in an earlier analysis of 450 to 750 of the donors. Some IMGT-functional V segments, including TRBV6-2 and TRBV6-3, could not be distinguished by the 87-base-pair reads and were therefore excluded. A later analysis found that most CMV-associated TCR beta chains appeared HLA-restricted, with HLA associations seemingly driven largely by CMV exposure. Most TCR sequences were observed very rarely across donors, whereas some public TCRs were present in many individuals. Correlated functional status among segregating V segments might be attributable to linkage disequilibrium, but an unknown experimental factor could not be ruled out. Because counts were too low, seventeen rarely observed V segments, including chromosome 9 orphons, were excluded from the earlier analysis of 587 of the donors. Roughly uniform sequencing depth across donors was assumed in presence/absence analyses, although this assumption may not hold. For the cohort, immune exposure information was limited to CMV serostatus.

Receptor libraries were prepared by the immunoSEQ multiplex PCR assay. For the multiplex PCR, a mixture combining 60 forward primers for TCR Vbeta segments and 13 reverse primers for TCR Jbeta segments was used. The CDR3 region of rearranged TCR beta genes was amplified from genomic DNA with a multiplex PCR assay. On the Illumina HiSeq System, the amplified TCR beta libraries were sequenced as 87-base-pair reads. As for the authors' bioinformatics: A later analysis tallied around 87 million unique TCR beta chains across the 640 or so repertoires, and approximately 9.9 million of those chains were shared by two or more donors. A nearest-neighbor algorithm error-corrected the raw reads and collapsed the reads into unique sequences, merging closely related sequences to remove PCR and sequencing errors. Alignment of CDR3 sequences to IMGT reference sequences was used to assign V, D and J gene segments. For a sequence to be retained, a match of at least six nucleotides to both a V gene segment and a J gene segment was required. A rearrangement counted as productive if the CDR3 had no stop codons and remained in frame with V and J, and every other rearrangement counted as non-productive. CDR3 was defined according to IMGT convention as the region running from the second conserved V-encoded cysteine to the conserved J-encoded phenylalanine. Sequences without an unambiguous match to a single V gene segment were excluded from the earlier analysis of several hundred of the donors. In an earlier analysis of 587 of the donors, V segments were called functional above 56.7% productive rearrangements and were called segregating when the between-donor standard deviation exceeded 5%. To diagnose cytomegalovirus status from the catalog of TCR beta chain sequences, a statistical classification framework was built. In a later analysis, V and J genes were assigned by comparing TCR nucleotide sequences against IMGT/GENE-DB human TR gene sequences. A later analysis assigned CDR3 sequences and most-parsimonious VDJ recombination scenarios with the TCRdist pipeline. In a later analysis, each TCR beta chain was defined by its CDR3 amino acid sequence together with its V-gene family, and reads without a unique V-gene family were excluded. A later analysis removed 550 to 650 highly shared, low-generation-probability nucleotide sequences to deal with suspected cross-contamination and a sequencing artifact. In a later analysis, a clonal expansion index was calculated for each public chain from normalized within-repertoire ranks of inferred template counts. In a later analysis, generation probabilities were computed with a VDJ recombination model fitted to out-of-frame rearrangements, and the resulting probabilities were checked against IGoR. In a later analysis, hypergeometric tests were used to score TCR-TCR, TCR-HLA and TCR-CMV co-occurrence, with a repertoire-size bias correction applied to TCR pairs. In a later analysis, false discovery rates were estimated by permuting HLA or CMV assignments 20 times. In a later analysis, co-occurring TCRs were grouped using DBSCAN, with TCRdist sequence similarity added in when clustering inside HLA-allele-positive subsets. Co-occurrence clustering excluded repertoires with fewer than 30,000 or more than 120,000 public chains, plus five with anomalous nucleotide sharing. The immuneACCESS repertoire file appears here via TCRdb, limited to in-frame rearrangements. These files lack a portion of the clones; in checked studies, under half of the deficit traces to unresolved V genes, and the cause of the others is not known. The V and J calls and the clone size are those of that table, but D and trimming were determined from the DNA. Present in this sample are about 180,000 clones, 80% to 90% of which were seen just once. The leading ten clones occupy approximately 2.4% of the sample.

From its cysteine to its phenylalanine, the CDR3 spans 16 amino acids. The entry retains the CDR3 DNA only, 48 bases that are in frame from base 1. V is reduced by 0 bases and J by 7 bases, leaving a spacing of 19 bases between them. Taken from the germline V gene, the CDR1 and CDR2 loops are LGHNA and YSLEER. The cohort was made up of approximately 670 healthy bone marrow donors. All cohort members were sampled while nominally healthy, although unrecorded immune exposures were likely present. The donor was CMV seronegative and was included in the group of approximately 350 seronegative cohort members. Every donor gave a peripheral blood sample, and the peripheral blood mononuclear cells from that sample were used for TCR beta sequencing. The Qiagen DNeasy Blood Extraction Kit was used to extract genomic DNA from the blood cell samples.

The TCR comes from a male donor in good health and CMV-seronegative. The receptor chain draws on TRBV4-3 and TRBJ2-7; TRBD2 might be the D gene, on 5 matching bases. Material: PBMCs. The DNA reads as follows: TGCGCCAGCAGCCAAGATGGAGGCGGAAGTCTGGGGGAGCAGTACTTC. Translated, it gives CASSQDGGGSLGEQYF.